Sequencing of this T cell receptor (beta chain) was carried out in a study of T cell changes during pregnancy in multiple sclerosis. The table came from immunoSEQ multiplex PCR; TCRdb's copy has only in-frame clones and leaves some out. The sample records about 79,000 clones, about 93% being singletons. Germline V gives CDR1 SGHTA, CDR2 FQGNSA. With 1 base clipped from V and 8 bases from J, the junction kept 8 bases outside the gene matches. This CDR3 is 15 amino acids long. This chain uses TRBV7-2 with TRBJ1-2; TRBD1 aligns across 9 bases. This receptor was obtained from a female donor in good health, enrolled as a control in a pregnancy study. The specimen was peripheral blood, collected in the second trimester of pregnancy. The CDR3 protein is CASSLVLGTGKGYTF. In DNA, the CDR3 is TGTGCCAGCAGCTTAGTATTGGGGACAGGGAAGGGCTACACCTTC.